A selection of T cell receptor beta chains follows, all from one sample in a study of CDR3 diversity in severe acne. One entry per CDR3 protein, called by TCRdb with MiXCR from the PCR reads. The sample consists of almost 85,000 distinct CDR3 sequences, under 60% of them appearing once. The sample comprised blood. These receptors were collected from a male donor in good health, without acne. Both conserved end residues are part of each CDR3. D genes are given only for firm matches. The size of a clone is reported for some rows only, either as once, few or many, or as a class for expanded clones.

V gene	D gene	clone size	J gene	CDR3 DNA	CDR3 protein
TRBV5-1	TRBD2	few	TRBJ2-7	TGCGCCAGCAGCCGTCTTGGGACTAGCTTCGACGAGCAGTACTTC	CASSRLGTSFDEQYF
TRBV24-1	.	.	TRBJ1-1	TGTGCCACTTTTACGACCCGTAACACTGAAGCTTTCTTT	CATFTTRNTEAFF
TRBV18	.	many	TRBJ1-1	TGTGCCAGCTCACAAGGACCCAACACTGAAGCTTTCTTT	CASSQGPNTEAFF
TRBV7-9	.	.	TRBJ2-5	TGTGCCAGCAGCCAAGAATTAGCAACAAACGGGGAGACCCAGTACTTC	CASSQELATNGETQYF
TRBV5-1	TRBD1	.	TRBJ2-7	TGCGCCAGCAGCTTGGGGACAGGGGACGAGCAGTACTTC	CASSLGTGDEQYF
TRBV19	TRBD1	few	TRBJ2-7	TGTGCCAGTGCTTCCAGGGGGCTCACGACGTACGAGCAGTACTTC	CASASRGLTTYEQYF
TRBV7-9	TRBD1	.	TRBJ2-1	TGTGCCAGCCGACTCGACAGGGCCTACAATGAGCAGTTCTTC	CASRLDRAYNEQFF
TRBV5-1	.	.	TRBJ2-1	TGCGCCAGCAGCCCCGGGGCGGGTGAGCAGTTCTTC	CASSPGAGEQFF
TRBV6-4	.	.	TRBJ2-2	TGTGCCAGCAGTGACTCTAGCGACACCGGGGAGCTGTTTTTT	CASSDSSDTGELFF
TRBV5-1	TRBD1	few	TRBJ1-5	TGCGCCAGCAGCTTGGCCATCGGGACAGGGTTCAGGCAGCCCCAGCATTTT	CASSLAIGTGFRQPQHF
TRBV25-1	.	.	TRBJ2-5	TGTGCCAGCAGTGAATTTACTATACACGAGACCCAGTACTTC	CASSEFTIHETQYF
TRBV12-3/TRBV12-4	.	once	TRBJ2-5	TGTGCCAGCAGTTTAGGTCCTCGTCAGCCCCAGTACTTC	CASSLGPRQPQYF
TRBV30	TRBD2	many	TRBJ2-1	TGTGCCTGGAGTATGAGCGGGAGTTGGGGCAATGAGCAGTTCTTC	CAWSMSGSWGNEQFF
TRBV9	TRBD1	.	TRBJ2-7	TGTGCCAGCAGCGCCGGGACAGGGCGCTACGAGCAGTACTTC	CASSAGTGRYEQYF
TRBV7-6	.	many	TRBJ1-1	TGTGCCAGCAGCTTATCGGCAGACATGAACACTGAAGCTTTCTTT	CASSLSADMNTEAFF
TRBV6-5	TRBD1	.	TRBJ1-6	TGTGCCAGCAGACGGACAGGCGGTAATTCACCCCTCCACTTT	CASRRTGGNSPLHF
TRBV7-3	.	once	TRBJ2-6	TGTGCCAGCAGCTTATTGGTGAACACTGAAGCTTTC	CASSLLVNTEAF
TRBV28	.	.	TRBJ1-2	TGTGCCAGCAGTTTCGAACAGGGCTATGGCTACACCTTC	CASSFEQGYGYTF
TRBV7-3	.	.	TRBJ2-5	TGTGCCAGCAGCTTTTCTGCCACCCAGTACTTC	CASSFSATQYF
TRBV20-1	TRBD1	few	TRBJ1-2	TGCAGTGCTAGAGATTCCGGGACAGATGGCTACACCTTC	CSARDSGTDGYTF
TRBV10-3	.	.	TRBJ1-5	TGTGCCATCAGGGGTAGGGCCCAGCATTTT	CAIRGRAQHF
TRBV7-8	TRBD2	many	TRBJ2-7	TGTGCCAGCAGCTGGCTAGCGGTCACGTCCTACGAGCAGTACTTC	CASSWLAVTSYEQYF
TRBV24-1	TRBD2	.	TRBJ2-5	TGTGCCACCAGTGATTTGACTAGCGGGGGGGCCGGGGAGACCCAGTACTTC	CATSDLTSGGAGETQYF
TRBV9	TRBD1	many	TRBJ1-3	TGTGCCAGCAGCGTAGATCAGGGGGGGGACACTGCCTCTGGAAACACCATATATTTT	CASSVDQGGDTASGNTIYF
TRBV7-9	.	.	TRBJ2-7	TGTGCCAGCAGCTTGCTATGGTACGAGCAGTACTTC	CASSLLWYEQYF
TRBV7-8	TRBD1	few	TRBJ1-1	TGTGCCAGCAGTTTCACAGGGGGAACTGAAGCTTTCTTT	CASSFTGGTEAFF
TRBV6-5	.	many	TRBJ2-7	TGTGCCAGCAGTTACTCGGGGCGGACCTCTGAGCAGTACTTC	CASSYSGRTSEQYF
TRBV12-3/TRBV12-4	.	few	TRBJ1-2	TGTGCCAGCAGTTTAGCGGGGGGGGACCATCTAGTCTATGGCTACACCTTC	CASSLAGGDHLVYGYTF
TRBV6-1	TRBD1	many	TRBJ2-2	TGTGCCTCTACACAGGGGGCGGACACCGGGGAGCTGTTTTTT	CASTQGADTGELFF
TRBV29-1	TRBD1	.	TRBJ1-1	TGCAGCGTTGCTACCGGGACAGGGGGACTTGAAGCTTTCTTT	CSVATGTGGLEAFF
TRBV2	.	.	TRBJ2-7	TGTGCCAGCAGTGCTTGGGGGCGGGCCCCCTACGAGCAGTACTTC	CASSAWGRAPYEQYF
TRBV19	TRBD1	.	TRBJ2-7	TGTGCCAGTAGTGCGGGACAGGGTAGGGTAGCGACCGCCTACGAGCAGTACTTC	CASSAGQGRVATAYEQYF
TRBV20-1	TRBD1	.	TRBJ2-7	TGCAGTGCTAGACCCGGGACAGGGGGCTACGAGCAGTACTTC	CSARPGTGGYEQYF
TRBV12-3/TRBV12-4	.	.	TRBJ2-7	TGTGCCAGCAGGCTAGCCTCCGCCTCGTACTTC	CASRLASASYF
TRBV5-5	.	.	TRBJ2-7	TGTGCCAGCAGCCCCTGGGTTGAGGGGTCCCACGAGCAGTACTTC	CASSPWVEGSHEQYF
TRBV28	.	.	TRBJ2-7	TGTGCCAGCAGCCCACAGGCCCACGAGCAGTACTTC	CASSPQAHEQYF
TRBV28	TRBD1	.	TRBJ1-1	TGTGCCAGCAGTTTAGACCCAACAGGGGCGAGAGCAGCTTTCTTT	CASSLDPTGARAAFF
TRBV4-1	.	.	TRBJ1-2	TGCGCCAGCAGCCAAGACGGAAACTATGGCTACACCTTC	CASSQDGNYGYTF
TRBV7-2	.	.	TRBJ1-3	TGTGCCAGCAGCTTAGCGGGAGGAAACACCATATATTTT	CASSLAGGNTIYF
TRBV2	TRBD1	many	TRBJ1-1	TGTGCCAGCAGTGAACAGACAGGGGCTACGAACACTGAAGCTTTCTTT	CASSEQTGATNTEAFF
TRBV28	.	.	TRBJ2-3	TGTGCCAGCAGTTCCGCCCAAACAGATACGCAGTATTTT	CASSSAQTDTQYF
TRBV24-1	.	many	TRBJ1-2	TGTGCCACCAGTCGAGGGGAGGGCGGTGGCTACACCTTC	CATSRGEGGGYTF
TRBV11-2	TRBD1	once	TRBJ1-6	TGTGCCAGCAGCCAAGGGGGGACAGTCGATTCACCCCTCCACTTT	CASSQGGTVDSPLHF
TRBV29-1	TRBD1	many	TRBJ1-4	TGCAGCGCAGGACAGGGGAGGGAAAAACTGTTTTTT	CSAGQGREKLFF
TRBV27	.	many	TRBJ1-2	TGTGCCAGCAGTTCAGGTAGCTATGGCTACACCTTC	CASSSGSYGYTF
TRBV5-1	.	many	TRBJ2-7	TGCGCCAGCTCGGACGGCACCCCCCTCGAGCAGTACTTC	CASSDGTPLEQYF
TRBV7-9	.	few	TRBJ2-7	TGTGCCAGCAGCAGCCTCGGGAACGCCTACGAGCAGTACTTC	CASSSLGNAYEQYF
TRBV11-2	TRBD1	once	TRBJ2-2	TGTGCCAGCAGCTTAGGACAGGGGTGGAGGTCCGGGGAGCTGTTTTTT	CASSLGQGWRSGELFF
TRBV2	.	.	TRBJ1-2	TGTGCCAGCACCAATCAAGGGATGAGTGGCTACACCTTC	CASTNQGMSGYTF
TRBV7-2	TRBD2	.	TRBJ2-7	TGTGCCAGCAGCTTGGCGCCCTACCGGTCGACGGGAGGAACCTACGAGCAGTACTTC	CASSLAPYRSTGGTYEQYF
TRBV7-3	TRBD1	.	TRBJ1-2	TGTGCCAGCAGCCAAGATTGGTTGGGACAGGGAGGATTGGGCTATGGCTACACCTTC	CASSQDWLGQGGLGYGYTF
TRBV7-9	TRBD1	many	TRBJ2-5	TGTGCCAGCAGCGCGACAGGGGGACAAGAGACCCAGTACTTC	CASSATGGQETQYF
TRBV19	.	few	TRBJ1-5	TGTGCCAGTACCCTAAAGGAGGGGTATCAGCCCCAGCATTTT	CASTLKEGYQPQHF